This TCR beta chain derives from a study of T cell responses to AZD1222 COVID-19 vaccine. This CDR3 has 16 amino acids. Germline V gives CDR1 SGHNT, CDR2 YYREEE (reference sequence). The trim removed 2 bases at V and 1 base at J, leaving 8 bases unmatched. Repertoires were generated with immunoSEQ multiplex PCR, while TCRdb's copy carries only in-frame clones and drops some. This table has 150,000 to 250,000 clones, approximately 89% appearing once. This clone was counted once. This receptor was taken from an adult who received the AZD1222 COVID-19 vaccine. The sample consisted of peripheral blood, taken 28 days after the second AZD1222 dose. The chain couples TRBV5-4 to TRBJ1-1; TRBD1 aligns across 7 bases. The CDR3 nucleotides read TGTGCCAGCAGCTTTGGGGCAGGGGGACCGAACACTGAAGCTTTCTTT. Its protein is CASSFGAGGPNTEAFF. Based on the CDR3 plus reference TRBV5-4 and TRBJ1-1, the full variable domain is ETGVTQSPTHLIKTRGQQVTLRCSSQSGHNTVSWYQQALGQGPQFIFQYYREEENGRGNFPPRFSGLQFPNYSSELNVNALELDDSALYLCASSFGAGGPNTEAFFGQGTRLTVV.